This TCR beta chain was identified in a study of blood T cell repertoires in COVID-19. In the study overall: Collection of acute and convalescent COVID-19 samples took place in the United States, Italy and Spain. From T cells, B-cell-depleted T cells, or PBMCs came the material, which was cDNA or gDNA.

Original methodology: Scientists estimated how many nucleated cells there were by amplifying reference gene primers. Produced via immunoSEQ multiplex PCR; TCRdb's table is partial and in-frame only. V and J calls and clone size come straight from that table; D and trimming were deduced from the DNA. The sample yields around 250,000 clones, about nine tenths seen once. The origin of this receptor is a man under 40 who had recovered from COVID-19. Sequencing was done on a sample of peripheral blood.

CDR3 in DNA: TGTGCCAGTATGGTGGACGGGGGAACAGATACGCAGTATTTT. Protein product: CASMVDGGTDTQYF. This sequence joins TRBV19 and TRBJ2-3, with D possibly TRBD2 on 6 matching bases. Germline values: CDR1 LNHDA, CDR2 SQIVND (reference sequence). The CDR3 has 14 amino acids. V shed 7 bases and J shed 3 bases, with 14 bases lying between them.